The sequence of this T cell receptor (beta chain) was determined in a study of TIL therapy for anti-PD-1-resistant metastatic lung cancer. Germline V lookup: CDR1 SNHLY, CDR2 FYNNEI. The V gene end was trimmed by 8 bases and the J gene end by 2 bases; junction bases not matched to a gene: 3. The CDR3 consists of 13 residues. This was the immunoSEQ v3 assay. Method: immunoSEQ multiplex PCR; TCRdb's copy keeps in-frame clones and lacks some. The repertoire has 20,000 or so clones, more than 65% of them found once; the top ten carry almost 2%. Time point indicated: pre-treatment sample, taken before nivolumab and TIL therapy.

The clonotype comes from a person aged 30 to 80 with non-small cell lung cancer. This chain joins TRBV2 and TRBJ2-1, with 7 positions matching TRBD1. The source material was blood, sampled at baseline. The CDR3 loop reads CASLQGTYNEQFF. For the CDR3, the DNA is TGTGCCAGCTTACAGGGGACCTACAATGAGCAGTTCTTC.